This entry describes one T cell receptor (beta chain). TCRdb reprocessed the 5' RACE reads and keeps a single row for each CDR3 protein, giving no DNA. Its table records hundreds of thousands of distinct CDR3 sequences. This entry comes from a study of monozygotic twins with inflammatory bowel disease. CDR3 length equals 15 residues. Germline lookup yields CDR1 SSHAT and CDR2 FNYEAQ (reference sequence). The specimen was blood. This TCR derives from a human donor with ulcerative colitis or Crohn's disease, or a healthy co-twin of an affected twin (not recorded which). V and J are TRBV7-7 and TRBJ2-5; no DNA is available, so the TRBD2 call from TCRdb remains unchecked. The chain's CDR3 is CASSLGRVSRETQYF. The whole variable domain, filled in from reference TRBV7-7 and TRBJ2-5, reads GAGVSQSPRYKVTKRGQDVTLRCDPISSHATLYWYQQALGQGPEFLTYFNYEAQPDKSGLPSDRFSAERPEGSISTLTIQRTEQRDSAMYRCASSLGRVSRETQYFGPGTRLLVL.